This T cell receptor (beta chain) comes out of a study of cytomegalovirus exposure and HLA in healthy donors. Sequenced by immunoSEQ multiplex PCR; TCRdb stores in-frame clones only, minus some. The table lists some 170,000 clones, about 83% of them singletons. What was sequenced was PBMCs. The sequence was collected from a woman aged 25 to 39 in good health and CMV-seronegative.

The CDR3 DNA reads as TGTGCCAGCAGTGTTAGGGGAGGTGAAAAACTGTTTTTT. This sequence encodes CASSVRGGEKLFF. The chain links TRBV6-5 to TRBJ1-4; possible D gene TRBD1, 5 bases. This CDR3 spans 13 amino acids. V lost 5 bases and J lost 7, with 11 bases in between. The germline CDR1 and CDR2 sequences are MNHEY and SVGAGI.